The following is a TCR beta chain sequence with its context. No cognate antigen has been identified for it. Qualities for individual bases were not recorded, and no much larger clone is one base off. The sample comes from a study of blood T cell repertoires in COVID-19 (dated by TCRdb to the early 2020s). Context from the whole study: Samples covering the acute and convalescent phases of COVID-19 were provided by collaborators in the United States, Italy and Spain. Subjects who had been exposed to COVID-19, were actively infected with it, or had recovered from it provided the deeply sampled blood TCRbeta repertoires that made up the dataset. The samples were drawn from two sources: the first 160 participants of the ongoing ImmuneRACE study, and 1,200 or so subjects contributed by 6 global collaborators. Where available, HLA class I and class II types were obtained from metadata supplied by the sample provider rather than from assay-based typing. The prospective study material was composed of cDNA or gDNA derived from T cells, B-cell-depleted T cells, or PBMCs. A de-identified subject ID, COVID-19 status, age in years and sex were almost always included in the sample metadata. The repertoires were released in a freely available public database intended as a resource for research on the immune response to SARS-CoV-2. Findings and caveats that apply to the study as a whole: How much clinical and demographic metadata was included differed by source and by participant, and the metadata was provided uncurated.

Collaborating institutions collected whole blood in K2EDTA tubes following their own protocols. For TCRbeta analysis, collaborator samples were shipped as frozen whole blood, as isolated PBMCs, or as DNA extracted from either sample type. Sequences SGHTS (CDR1) and YDEGEE (CDR2) are obtained from the germline V gene. V is clipped by 0 bases and J by 3 bases, and the sequence between their germline boundaries is 9 bases long. The CDR3 runs 14 residues from the cysteine to the phenylalanine. The only DNA kept is the CDR3, 42 bases in frame from the first base. TCRbeta CDR3 regions were amplified from genomic DNA using the immunoSEQ Assay, a bias-controlled multiplex PCR. The paper's processing steps were these. Within the assay, amplification of reference gene primers was used to estimate how many nucleated cells each sample contained. To quantify the absolute abundance of each unique TCRbeta CDR3 rearrangement, sequence reads were collapsed and filtered. For each sample, productive Simpson clonality was calculated as the square root of Simpson's diversity index across productive rearrangements. TCRdb obtained this table from immuneACCESS and retained in-frame rearrangements with V and J assigned. These tables miss some clones; where compared with another copy, unresolved V genes account for less than half of the shortfall, and the remainder is unexplained. That table supplies the V and J calls and clone size; D and trimming were determined from the DNA. This sample has about 160,000 clones in its table, and approximately 84% of those were observed once. The biggest ten clones account for approximately 0.99% of the sample.

This sequence uses TRBV5-8 and TRBJ1-1; the D gene assignment is ambiguous. This TCR derives from a man aged 35-49 years with acute or convalescent COVID-19. Sequencing was carried out using peripheral blood. The nucleotides read TGTGCCAGCAGCTTGGTATGGGAGTACACTGAAGCTTTCTTT. This sequence encodes CASSLVWEYTEAFF.